This is a list of T cell receptor beta chains from one sample in a study of blood T cell repertoires in COVID-19. Clones were sequenced by immunoSEQ multiplex PCR, and TCRdb holds only the in-frame ones, with some missing. Here the sample spans about 20,000 clones, around 90% being singletons. The sequenced sample consisted of peripheral blood. Receptor source: a human donor in a cohort sampled during active COVID-19. The CDR3 runs from the conserved cysteine through the conserved F or W. A D gene is named only where the DNA matches it firmly. The size field is filled for only some rows; it gives once, few, many or a size class.

v_gene	j_gene	d_gene	abundance	CDR3aa	CDR3nt
TRBV11-2	TRBJ2-7	-	-	CASSLVGQKTYEQYF	TGTGCCAGCAGCTTAGTTGGCCAAAAAACCTACGAGCAGTACTTC
TRBV2	TRBJ2-2	-	-	CASSLRPNTGELFF	TGTGCCAGCAGCCTCAGGCCGAACACCGGGGAGCTGTTTTTT
TRBV29-1	TRBJ1-2	TRBD1	-	CSATRTGAMGDYGYTF	TGCAGCGCTACCCGGACAGGGGCCATGGGGGACTATGGCTACACCTTC
TRBV28	TRBJ2-1	TRBD2	-	CASLTLAGDISYNEQFF	TGTGCCAGCCTGACCTTGGCGGGGGATATCTCCTACAATGAGCAGTTCTTC
TRBV5-1	TRBJ1-2	TRBD1	-	CASSYGTVNYGYTF	TGCGCCAGCAGCTACGGGACAGTAAACTATGGCTACACCTTC
TRBV5-1	TRBJ2-7	-	-	CASSLNPPSEQYF	TGCGCCAGCAGCTTGAACCCGCCGAGCGAGCAGTACTTC
TRBV7-2	TRBJ2-7	TRBD2	-	CASSPTSGPSYEQYF	TGTGCCAGCAGCCCGACTAGCGGACCATCCTACGAGCAGTACTTC
TRBV5-1	TRBJ2-7	-	-	CASSPGTLYEQYF	TGCGCCAGCAGCCCCGGGACTCTCTACGAGCAGTACTTC
TRBV5-1	TRBJ2-2	-	-	CASSERDTTGELFF	TGCGCCAGCAGCGAGCGGGACACCACCGGGGAGCTGTTTTTT
TRBV3-1/TRBV3-2	TRBJ1-1	-	once	CASSFHRGGTEAFF	TGTGCCAGCAGCTTCCACCGGGGTGGCACTGAAGCTTTCTTT
TRBV7-2	TRBJ1-1	TRBD1	-	CASSKPGQGSEAFF	TGTGCCAGCAGCAAACCGGGACAGGGGTCTGAAGCTTTCTTT
TRBV9	TRBJ1-1	-	once	CASSATARNTEAFF	TGTGCCAGCAGCGCGACAGCGCGGAACACTGAAGCTTTCTTT
TRBV28	TRBJ1-4	TRBD1	-	CASSARQGLNEKLFF	TGTGCCAGCAGTGCCAGACAGGGGTTAAATGAAAAACTGTTTTTT
TRBV5-1	TRBJ2-7	TRBD2	few	CASSAGLAAGYEQYF	TGCGCCAGCAGCGCGGGACTAGCGGCCGGATACGAGCAGTACTTC
TRBV5-6	TRBJ2-2	-	-	CASSNAENTGELFF	TGTGCCAGCAGCAACGCGGAGAACACCGGGGAGCTGTTTTTT
TRBV7-3	TRBJ2-2	-	-	CASSLTVPGELFF	TGTGCCAGCAGCTTAACCGTCCCCGGGGAGCTGTTTTTT
TRBV6-5	TRBJ2-7	-	-	CASSYSSGLIYEQYF	TGTGCCAGCAGTTACTCAAGCGGGCTTATCTACGAGCAGTACTTC
TRBV30	TRBJ2-3	TRBD1	-	CAWSAGQGPGDTQYF	TGTGCCTGGAGTGCTGGACAGGGGCCAGGGGATACGCAGTATTTT
TRBV5-5	TRBJ2-1	-	few	CASSLGSTTPYNEQFF	TGTGCCAGCAGCTTGGGATCGACAACTCCCTACAATGAGCAGTTCTTC
TRBV2	TRBJ2-7	-	few	CASRMSLEQYF	TGTGCCAGCAGAATGAGTCTCGAGCAGTACTTC
TRBV5-1	TRBJ2-1	-	-	CASSLDGGENEQFF	TGCGCCAGCAGCTTGGACGGAGGCGAGAATGAGCAGTTCTTC
TRBV6-5	TRBJ1-5	TRBD1	few	CASSVRGRDNQPQHF	TGTGCCAGCAGCGTCAGGGGGCGAGACAATCAGCCCCAGCATTTT
TRBV5-1	TRBJ2-2	-	few	CASSFSSSGNTGELFF	TGCGCCAGCAGCTTTAGCAGTAGCGGCAACACCGGGGAGCTGTTTTTT
TRBV29-1	TRBJ2-1	TRBD2	-	CSVERGARGEQFF	TGCAGCGTTGAGCGGGGGGCGCGGGGTGAGCAGTTCTTC
TRBV20-1	TRBJ2-7	TRBD2	-	CSASTSGPTLAYEQYF	TGCAGTGCTAGTACTAGCGGGCCGACTCTAGCCTACGAGCAGTACTTC
TRBV7-3	TRBJ2-2	TRBD1	-	CASSTGQGRTTGELFF	TGTGCCAGCAGCACCGGACAGGGGAGGACCACCGGGGAGCTGTTTTTT
TRBV11-2	TRBJ1-2	-	-	CASSSNSNYGYTF	TGTGCCAGCAGCTCCAACAGTAACTATGGCTACACCTTC
TRBV27	TRBJ2-1	-	-	CASSLTGNEQFF	TGTGCCAGCAGTTTAACCGGCAATGAGCAGTTCTTC
TRBV28	TRBJ1-5	-	-	CASSSPGRNQPQHF	TGTGCCAGCAGCTCGCCGGGGAGAAATCAGCCCCAGCATTTT
TRBV5-4	TRBJ2-1	TRBD2	-	CASSLAGGPSNEQFF	TGTGCCAGCAGCTTGGCGGGAGGGCCCTCGAATGAGCAGTTCTTC
TRBV25-1	TRBJ2-7	-	once	CASSDGAVQYF	TGTGCCAGCAGTGATGGGGCGGTGCAGTACTTC
TRBV15	TRBJ2-2	TRBD2	-	CATSRELAGGPGELFF	TGTGCCACCAGCAGAGAGCTAGCGGGAGGGCCCGGGGAGCTGTTTTTT
TRBV11-3	TRBJ2-1	-	-	CASSLVGGGAQQFF	TGTGCCAGCAGCTTAGTTGGTGGCGGGGCTCAGCAGTTCTTC
TRBV6-5	TRBJ1-2	TRBD1	-	CASSFTGDRVQGYTF	TGTGCCAGCAGTTTTACAGGGGACAGGGTGCAAGGCTACACCTTC
TRBV19	TRBJ2-1	-	-	CASSTKGSGEQFF	TGTGCCAGTAGTACAAAGGGTAGCGGTGAGCAGTTCTTC
TRBV9	TRBJ2-1	TRBD2	-	CASSVTTLSRELGEQFF	TGTGCCAGCAGCGTTACGACCCTCTCGCGGGAGCTTGGAGAGCAGTTCTTC
TRBV28	TRBJ2-7	TRBD2	-	CASQGLAGRVEQYF	TGTGCCAGCCAAGGACTAGCGGGAAGAGTCGAGCAGTACTTC
TRBV2	TRBJ2-3	-	-	CASSYITDTQYF	TGTGCCAGCAGTTACATCACAGATACGCAGTATTTT
TRBV6-5	TRBJ1-6	-	-	CASSYSQGAGSPLHF	TGTGCCAGCAGTTACTCCCAAGGGGCGGGGTCACCCCTCCACTTT
TRBV3-1/TRBV3-2	TRBJ2-5	-	-	CASSQDSQGGKTQYF	TGTGCCAGCAGCCAAGATTCGCAGGGCGGGAAGACCCAGTACTTC
TRBV12-3/TRBV12-4	TRBJ2-7	-	-	CASSPPGSYEQYF	TGTGCCAGCAGCCCGCCGGGGTCCTACGAGCAGTACTTC
TRBV11-2	TRBJ2-1	TRBD2	-	CASSRAGIWNEQFF	TGTGCCAGCAGCCGAGCGGGAATTTGGAATGAGCAGTTCTTC
TRBV4-1	TRBJ1-2	-	-	CASSQEGGIGGYTF	TGCGCCAGCAGCCAAGAGGGAGGGATTGGGGGCTACACCTTC
TRBV24-1	TRBJ2-7	-	once	CATTPPGLPSSEQYF	TGTGCCACCACTCCCCCGGGACTTCCTTCCTCCGAGCAGTACTTC
TRBV7-6	TRBJ1-1	-	once	CASSYASGGNTEAFF	TGTGCCAGCAGCTATGCATCGGGGGGGAACACTGAAGCTTTCTTT
TRBV5-1	TRBJ2-2	TRBD2	-	CASSPGLAAGELFF	TGCGCCAGCAGCCCGGGACTAGCGGCCGGGGAGCTGTTTTTT
TRBV7-9	TRBJ1-5	-	-	CASSPGVRGSQHF	TGTGCCAGCAGTCCGGGGGTCCGTGGGTCCCAGCATTTT
TRBV14	TRBJ1-2	-	-	CASSAHSGVGRGYTF	TGTGCCAGCAGCGCCCATTCAGGTGTTGGGAGGGGCTACACCTTC
TRBV28	TRBJ1-4	-	-	CASMEEGEKLFF	TGTGCCAGCATGGAGGAGGGTGAAAAACTGTTTTTT
TRBV7-9	TRBJ1-2	-	few	CASSGTQRDGYTF	TGTGCCAGCAGCGGGACACAAAGGGATGGCTACACCTTC
TRBV19	TRBJ1-1	-	-	CASTRDTLGGMNTEAFF	TGTGCCAGTACAAGAGACACACTCGGGGGAATGAACACTGAAGCTTTCTTT
TRBV9	TRBJ1-2	TRBD1	once	CASSTGQGTVYGYTF	TGTGCCAGCAGCACGGGACAGGGGACAGTCTATGGCTACACCTTC
TRBV24-1	TRBJ2-2	-	-	CATSDERIGELFF	TGTGCCACCAGTGATGAGAGGATCGGGGAGCTGTTTTTT
TRBV6-5	TRBJ1-6	-	-	CASRRDGNSPLHF	TGTGCCAGCAGACGGGATGGAAATTCACCCCTCCACTTT